These 17 T cell receptor beta chains were all obtained from the same sample, sequenced in a study of shared clonotypes between healthy human individuals. TCRdb's copy holds only in-frame clones and misses some; the assay was immunoSEQ multiplex PCR. This sample carries approximately 530,000 clones, approximately 95% of them seen once, and the ten largest clones take approximately 0.06%. The sequencing input was naive CD4+ T cells sorted from blood. Subset: CD45RA+ positively selected. Receptors were obtained from a woman in her 30s in good health.

This clone was seen a single time. One end of the junction fails to match germline, which may point to a read error. The chain uses TRBV9 and TRBJ1-2, with 9 bases identical to TRBD1. The germline V gene has CDR1 SGDLS and CDR2 YYNGEE. The CDR3 runs 14 residues. CDR3 region: CASSGQGVNYDYTF. The CDR3 DNA sequence: TGTGCCAGCAGCGGACAGGGGGTTAACTATGACTACACCTTC.

The chain uses TRBV27 and TRBJ1-2; possibly TRBD1 for D (5 bases). From germline, CDR1 is MNHEY and CDR2 SMNVEV (reference sequence). This CDR3 contains 13 residues. Trimming removed 6 bases from V and 4 bases from J, with 12 bases in between. CDR3 amino acids: CASSLDSRYGYTF. The CDR3 DNA sequence: TGTGCCAGCAGCCTAGACAGCCGCTATGGCTACACCTTC.

The rearrangement joins TRBV27 to TRBJ1-4; D remains unclear. V lost 5 bases, J lost 5 bases, and 18 bases lay in between. In germline, CDR1 is MNHEY, CDR2 SMNVEV (reference sequence). The length of the CDR3 is 16 residues. The CDR3, as DNA: TGTGCCAGCAGTCTTGTACGAACACGCGTGAATGAAAAACTGTTTTTT. This encodes CASSLVRTRVNEKLFF.

V usage is TRBV19 and J usage is TRBJ2-5; TRBD1 matches 7 bases. The J call is in doubt because the DNA end fits TRBJ2-7 better. The CDR3 has 14 amino acids. Per germline, CDR1 LNHDA and CDR2 SQIVND (reference sequence). The CDR3 DNA follows: TGTGCCAGTAGTCTGAGGGACAGCTCCTACGAGCAGTACTTC. Amino acids: CASSLRDSSYEQYF.

The J gene is TRBJ2-5, the V gene TRBV28; no clear D gene. Judging by the DNA end, TRBJ2-7 fits better; the J call may be wrong. The germline V gene encodes CDR1 MDHEN and CDR2 SYDVKM. This CDR3 is built from 14 residues. This chain's CDR3 is CASSFTGFSHEQYF. In nucleotides, the CDR3 is TGTGCCAGCAGTTTCACGGGTTTTTCCCACGAGCAGTACTTC.

This chain connects TRBV18 to TRBJ1-1; D is uncertain. Trimming left V 0 bases short and J 1 base short, with 12 bases between. Germline CDR1 and CDR2: KGHSH and LQKENI. The CDR3 length is 16 residues. The CDR3 nucleotides are TGTGCCAGCTCACCACCAAATCGGGTGGGGAACACTGAAGCTTTCTTT. It specifies CASSPPNRVGNTEAFF.

This rearrangement joins TRBV6-1 to TRBJ1-1; 10 bases map to TRBD1. V shed 6 bases and J 0 bases; nucleotides not matched to a gene: 4. The CDR3 spans 15 residues. Germline V gene lookup returns CDR1 MNHNS and CDR2 SASEGT. DNA of the CDR3: TGTGCCAGCAGGCGACAGGGGGCCGTGAACACTGAAGCTTTCTTT. This gives the protein CASRRQGAVNTEAFF.

This chain connects TRBV28 to TRBJ1-2; 10 bases fit TRBD1. Germline lookup yields CDR1 MDHEN and CDR2 SYDVKM. With V trimmed by 6 bases and J by 4 bases, 14 bases remained unmatched. The CDR3 contains 17 residues. CDR3: CASRRTAGTGEAYGYTF. The CDR3 DNA sequence: TGTGCCAGCAGGCGAACGGCTGGGACAGGGGAGGCCTATGGCTACACCTTC.

The V and J genes are TRBV27 and TRBJ2-1; the match to TRBD2 covers 8 bases. Germline V gene lookup returns CDR1 MNHEY and CDR2 SMNVEV (reference sequence). CDR3 length: 15 residues. Losses at the gene ends were 1 base for V and 2 bases for J; bases not matched to a gene: 1. The CDR3 DNA reads TGTGCCAGCAGTTTATACGGGAGGGCCTACAATGAGCAGTTCTTC. It encodes CASSLYGRAYNEQFF.

The chain recombines TRBV28 with TRBJ2-1; 9 bases fit TRBD1. The CDR3 is 14 residues long. V lost 3 bases to trimming and J lost 6 bases; unmatched junction nucleotides: 3. The germline gives CDR1 MDHEN, CDR2 SYDVKM. The CDR3 region is CASSLGQGSNEQFF. DNA of the CDR3: TGTGCCAGCAGTTTGGGACAGGGTAGCAATGAGCAGTTCTTC. The complete variable domain, with remaining parts taken from reference TRBV28 and TRBJ2-1, reads DVKVTQSSRYLVKRTGEKVFLECVQDMDHENMFWYRQDPGLGLRLIYFSYDVKMKEKGDIPEGYSVSREKKERFSLILESASTNQTSMYLCASSLGQGSNEQFFGPGTRLTVL.

The genes are TRBV4-1 and TRBJ1-1, with D unresolved. Germline CDR1 reads MGHRA; CDR2 reads YSYEKL. Trimming pared 1 base from V and 3 bases from J, leaving 9 bases between. This CDR3 has 14 residues. The CDR3 DNA follows: TGCGCCAGCAGCCAAGCCGACGTGTACACTGAAGCTTTCTTT. This gives the protein CASSQADVYTEAFF.

This rearrangement joins TRBV28 to TRBJ1-5; 11 positions agree with TRBD1. Germline-derived CDR1 and CDR2 are MDHEN and SYDVKM. Trimming took 6 bases from V and 0 from J; bases not matched to a gene: 4. This CDR3 comprises 16 residues. The DNA for the CDR3 is TGTGCCAGCAGAGGGGACAGGGGGTATAGCAATCAGCCCCAGCATTTT. Its protein product is CASRGDRGYSNQPQHF.

The V call is TRBV28, the J call TRBJ2-4; D gene unclear. The CDR3 sequence is 10 residues long. CDR1 is MDHEN, CDR2 SYDVKM, per germline. Deletions cut 4 bases from V and 9 bases from J, with 4 bases between. This chain's CDR3 is CASSSAIQYF. DNA for the CDR3: TGTGCCAGCAGTTCCGCCATTCAGTACTTC.

Worth noting for this clone: This CDR3 is also generated by other DNA sequences in the sample. V gene TRBV5-4 combines with J gene TRBJ1-3; D is uncertain. CDR1 is SGHNT, CDR2 YYREEE, per germline (reference sequence). The V gene lost 0 bases and the J gene lost 0 bases, with 7 bases spanning the gap. CDR3 length: 15 residues. This CDR3 is CASSLGAGSGNTIYF. Here the CDR3 DNA reads TGTGCCAGCAGCTTGGGAGCAGGCTCTGGAAACACCATATATTTT.

This clone was detected once. CDR3 loop: CASSQGDSPTTGELFF. CDR3 DNA sequence: TGTGCCAGCAGCCAAGGGGACAGTCCAACCACCGGGGAGCTGTTTTTT. The rearrangement uses TRBV7-8 and TRBJ2-2, with 7 bases matching TRBD1. The germline V gene has CDR1 SGHVS and CDR2 FQNEAQ. The length of the CDR3 is 16 residues. Trimming took 5 bases from V and 4 from J; bases not matched to a gene: 10. The full variable domain, rest sourced from reference TRBV7-8 and TRBJ2-2, is GAGVSQSPRYKVAKRGQDVALRCDPISGHVSLFWYQQALGQGPEFLTYFQNEAQLDKSGLPSDRFFAERPEGSVSTLKIQRTQQEDSAVYLCASSQGDSPTTGELFFGEGSRLTVL.

This chain joins TRBV5-4 and TRBJ2-7; no definite D call. From germline, CDR1 is SGHNT and CDR2 YYREEE (reference sequence). The V end lost 2 bases, the J end lost 2 bases, and 8 bases lay between the germline ends. The CDR3 length is 13 residues. The CDR3 DNA reads TGTGCCAGCAGCTTTCCACAGACCTACGAGCAGTACTTC. Its translation: CASSFPQTYEQYF.

The J gene is TRBJ1-5, the V gene TRBV10-2; no reliable D call. This CDR3 has 13 residues. Germline values: CDR1 WSHSY, CDR2 SAAADI. With 8 bases removed from V and 6 bases from J, the gap between germline ends came to 14 bases. DNA for the CDR3: TGCGCCAGCCGCAACCGGGAGGGTCAGCCCCAGCATTTT. The encoded protein is CASRNREGQPQHF.